This TCR beta chain was sequenced in a study of somatic mutations in cytotoxic T cells in rheumatoid arthritis. Findings and limits, study-wide: Clonality of CD8+ cells rose with age in rheumatoid arthritis patients but not healthy controls. Over 20% of CD8+ cells belonged to the largest CD8+ clone in about an eighth of the 65 patients. No correction for multiple comparisons was applied to the slight TRBV07 underrepresentation in rheumatoid arthritis patients. Patients with rheumatoid arthritis did not differ significantly from age-matched healthy controls in CD8+ T-cell clonality.

The length of the CDR3 is 13 residues. The V gene's germline CDR1 is WSHSY and CDR2 SAAADI. V lost 3 bases and J lost 5, with 10 bases in between. With regard to this clone: Its antigen is not known.

Clones were sequenced by immunoSEQ multiplex PCR, and TCRdb holds only the in-frame ones, with some missing. In the table there are 23,000 or so clones, around 74% of which are singletons. This clonotype was sampled from a woman between 18 and 29 years old in good health. The specimen was CD8+ T cells sorted from blood. This rearrangement joins TRBV10-2 to TRBJ2-5, with D perhaps matching TRBD2 (5 bases). The CDR3 DNA reads as TGCGCCAGCAGTGATCTAGCCCGGGAGACCCAGTACTTC. Protein sequence: CASSDLARETQYF.